These T cell receptor beta chains were read from a single sample in a study of graft-versus-host responses after intestinal transplantation. Some clones are missing from TCRdb's copy, which holds only in-frame ones; the method was immunoSEQ multiplex PCR. In the table there are approximately 85,000 clones, under 95% of which are singletons. Which antigens these TCRs recognize remains unknown. Sequenced material: unstimulated CD8+ T cells sorted from spleen or lymph node cells, taken before transplant. The receptors stem from a human donor who was the organ donor for an intestinal transplant. CDR3s include the opening cysteine and the closing phenylalanine or tryptophan. A D gene is named only where the DNA matches it firmly. Clone sizes are given selectively: once, few, many, or a class where the clone is expanded.

few,TRBD1,TRBV2,TRBJ2-7,CASSSGTGDHEQYF,TGTGCCAGCAGCTCCGGGACAGGGGATCACGAGCAGTACTTC
.,.,TRBV4-1,TRBJ1-1,CASSQDRAGGHDTEAFF,TGCGCCAGCAGCCAAGATAGGGCGGGGGGGCACGACACTGAAGCTTTCTTT
.,.,TRBV4-2,TRBJ2-1,CASSQERWSSYNEQFF,TGTGCCAGCAGCCAAGAACGGTGGAGCTCCTACAATGAGCAGTTCTTC
.,.,TRBV7-9,TRBJ1-1,CASSLAGGPISEAFF,TGTGCCAGCAGCTTAGCGGGGGGGCCGATTTCTGAAGCTTTCTTT
.,.,TRBV5-1,TRBJ2-3,CASSLYYSITDTQYF,TGCGCCAGCAGCTTGTACTACAGTATCACAGATACGCAGTATTTT
.,TRBD2,TRBV6-6,TRBJ2-1,CASSLAGPTYNEQFF,TGTGCCAGCAGTCTAGCGGGGCCGACCTACAATGAGCAGTTCTTC
.,TRBD1,TRBV4-1,TRBJ2-7,CASSQLHGTASYEQYF,TGCGCCAGCAGCCAACTGCACGGGACAGCCTCCTACGAGCAGTACTTC
once,.,TRBV4-1,TRBJ2-7,CASSQAAGTYEQYF,TGCGCCAGCAGCCAAGCCGCGGGGACCTACGAGCAGTACTTC
.,.,TRBV13,TRBJ1-1,CASSFDGNTEAFF,TGTGCCAGCAGCTTTGATGGGAACACTGAAGCTTTCTTT
.,.,TRBV5-5,TRBJ2-7,CASSHRDSSYEQYF,TGTGCCAGCAGCCACCGGGACTCCTCCTACGAGCAGTACTTC
.,.,TRBV5-1,TRBJ1-1,CASSSQVPADTEAFF,TGCGCCAGCAGCTCCCAGGTGCCTGCGGACACTGAAGCTTTCTTT
.,.,TRBV4-1,TRBJ1-5,CASSQYPGNSNQPQHF,TGCGCCAGCAGCCAATACCCAGGGAACAGCAATCAGCCCCAGCATTTT
.,.,TRBV5-4,TRBJ1-2,CASSTGYYGYTF,TGTGCCAGCAGCACGGGGTACTATGGCTACACCTTC
.,TRBD1,TRBV28,TRBJ2-7,CASSFRGQGEQYF,TGTGCCAGCAGTTTTAGGGGGCAGGGCGAGCAGTACTTC
.,.,TRBV4-1,TRBJ2-7,CASSQATGTYEQYF,TGCGCCAGCAGCCAAGCTACGGGAACCTACGAGCAGTACTTC
.,.,TRBV10-3,TRBJ1-2,CAISDTNYGYTF,TGTGCCATCAGTGACACTAACTATGGCTACACCTTC
once,TRBD1,TRBV6-1,TRBJ1-4,CASSPRDRGLEKLFF,TGTGCCAGCAGTCCCCGGGACAGGGGTTTGGAAAAACTGTTTTTT
.,.,TRBV7-2,TRBJ2-2,CASSSVEAELFF,TGTGCCAGCAGCTCCGTGGAGGCGGAGCTGTTTTTT
.,.,TRBV19,TRBJ1-5,CASSIALRGSYQPQHF,TGTGCCAGTAGTATAGCCCTCAGGGGAAGCTATCAGCCCCAGCATTTT
.,.,TRBV29-1,TRBJ2-2,CSVGQVGTGELFF,TGCAGCGTTGGACAGGTCGGGACCGGGGAGCTGTTTTTT
medium-sized,TRBD2,TRBV6-5,TRBJ2-7,CASSYGGGGYEQYF,TGTGCCAGCAGTTACGGCGGCGGGGGCTACGAGCAGTACTTC
.,TRBD1,TRBV27,TRBJ1-5,CASSYTGGQPQHF,TGTGCCAGCAGTTATACAGGGGGTCAGCCCCAGCATTTT
.,TRBD1,TRBV4-1,TRBJ1-6,CASSLHGTGVLSNSPLHF,TGCGCCAGCAGCCTTCACGGGACAGGGGTCCTCAGTAATTCACCCCTCCACTTT
.,.,TRBV7-2,TRBJ2-7,CASTESYEQYF,TGTGCCAGCACGGAGTCCTACGAGCAGTACTTC
.,TRBD1,TRBV12-5,TRBJ1-5,CASGWSDRGNQPQHF,TGTGCTAGTGGTTGGAGCGACAGGGGCAATCAGCCCCAGCATTTT